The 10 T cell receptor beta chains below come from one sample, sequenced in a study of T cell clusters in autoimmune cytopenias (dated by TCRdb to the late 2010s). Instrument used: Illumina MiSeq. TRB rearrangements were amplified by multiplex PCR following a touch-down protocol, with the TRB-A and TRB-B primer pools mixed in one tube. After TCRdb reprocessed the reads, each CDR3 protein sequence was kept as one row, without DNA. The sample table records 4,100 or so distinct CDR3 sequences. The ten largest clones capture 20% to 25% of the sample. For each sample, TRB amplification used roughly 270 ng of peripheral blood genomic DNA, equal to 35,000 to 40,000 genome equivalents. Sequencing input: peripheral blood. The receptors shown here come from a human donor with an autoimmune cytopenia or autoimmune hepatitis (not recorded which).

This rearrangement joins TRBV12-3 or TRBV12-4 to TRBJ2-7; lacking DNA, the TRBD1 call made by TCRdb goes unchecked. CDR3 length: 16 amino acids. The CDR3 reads CASSFPRDGIFYEQYF.

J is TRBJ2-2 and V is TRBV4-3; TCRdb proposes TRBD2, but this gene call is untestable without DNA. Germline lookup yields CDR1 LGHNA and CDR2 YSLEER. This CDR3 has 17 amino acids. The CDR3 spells CASSRDLAGGRTGELFF.

The CDR3: CASRKIGDGSYEQYF. The chain combines TRBV6-1 with TRBJ2-7; as DNA is missing, the TRBD1 call by TCRdb cannot be tested. Germline-derived CDR1 and CDR2 are MNHNS and SASEGT. This CDR3 has 15 residues.

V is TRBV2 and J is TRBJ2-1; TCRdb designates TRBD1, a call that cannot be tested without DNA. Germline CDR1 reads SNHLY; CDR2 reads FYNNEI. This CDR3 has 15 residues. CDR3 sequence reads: CASSEDWTQGVGQFF.

This chain's CDR3 is CSARSDADQPQHF. The J gene is TRBJ1-5, the V gene TRBV20-1. This CDR3 comprises 13 residues. From germline, CDR1 is DFQATT and CDR2 SNEGSKA (reference sequence).

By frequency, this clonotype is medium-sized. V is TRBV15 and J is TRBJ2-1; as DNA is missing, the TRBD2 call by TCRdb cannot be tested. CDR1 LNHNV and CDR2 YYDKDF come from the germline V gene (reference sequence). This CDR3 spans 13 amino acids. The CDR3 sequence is CATGDYDPNEQFF.

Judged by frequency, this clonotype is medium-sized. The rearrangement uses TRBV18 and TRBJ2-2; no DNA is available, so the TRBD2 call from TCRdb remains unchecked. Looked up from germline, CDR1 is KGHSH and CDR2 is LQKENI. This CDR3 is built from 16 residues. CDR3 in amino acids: CASSVPGLGAAGELFF.

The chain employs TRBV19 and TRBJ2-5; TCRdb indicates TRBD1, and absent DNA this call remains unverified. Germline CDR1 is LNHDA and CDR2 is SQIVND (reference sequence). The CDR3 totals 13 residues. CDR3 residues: CASSQHRGETQYF.

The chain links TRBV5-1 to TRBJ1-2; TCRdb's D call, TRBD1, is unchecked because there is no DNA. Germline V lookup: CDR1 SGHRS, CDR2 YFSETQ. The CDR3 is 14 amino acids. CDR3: CASSKGQGTIGYTF.

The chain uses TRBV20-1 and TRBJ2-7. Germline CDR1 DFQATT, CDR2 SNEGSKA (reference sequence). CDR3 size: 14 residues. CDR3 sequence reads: CSASRTSDSYEQYF.